The present TCR beta chain was sequenced within a study of blood T cell repertoires in COVID-19. Study overall: COVID-19 samples collected from the United States, Italy and Spain covered acute and convalescent phases. T cells, B-cell-depleted T cells, or PBMCs supplied cDNA or gDNA.

Germline V CDR1 and CDR2: SGDLS, YYNGEE. Between the trimmed V and J ends, which lost 3 bases and 4 bases, there was a span of 12 bases. The CDR3 loop spans 14 amino acids. In the original workflow: Reference gene primer amplification gave nucleated cell count estimates. Data came from immunoSEQ multiplex PCR; TCRdb stores just in-frame clones and leaves some out. That table is the source of V, J and clone size, and D and trimming were worked out from the DNA. This sample has roughly 210,000 clones, with about 88% found just once. The genes are TRBV9 and TRBJ2-3, with D uncertain. Sequencing used peripheral blood. The receptor was derived from a man aged 65 to 79 with acute or convalescent COVID-19. The DNA of the CDR3 is TGTGCCAGCAGCGCCAGAAGTGGTTCAGATACGCAGTATTTT. It codes for CASSARSGSDTQYF.